This T cell receptor beta chain comes out of a study of T-cell memory formation after mild COVID-19. This clonotype showed up just a few times. Its antigen is not identified. General study results and limits: Clones that contracted clustered mainly in CM and EM if CD4+ and in EMRA if CD8+.

TCRdb independently ran MiXCR on the 5' RACE reads; one entry per CDR3 protein. The sample has fewer than 200,000 distinct CDR3 sequences; roughly 13% are singletons. Deletions cut 6 bases from V and 11 bases from J, with 22 bases between. CDR1 is MNHEY, CDR2 SMNVEV, per germline (reference sequence). The CDR3 extends over 14 amino acids. The sequenced sample consisted of PBMCs or a T cell subset sorted from them (not recorded which). This TCR came from a young man who had mild COVID-19 (a few samples of this study predate the infection). Cell type and time point are not known. The V gene is TRBV27, the J gene TRBJ1-1, with D hard to call. The CDR3 DNA sequence: TGTGCCAGCAGGGTCCGATCGGCGGCCGGCTGGGCTTTCTTT. Amino acid sequence: CASRVRSAAGWAFF.